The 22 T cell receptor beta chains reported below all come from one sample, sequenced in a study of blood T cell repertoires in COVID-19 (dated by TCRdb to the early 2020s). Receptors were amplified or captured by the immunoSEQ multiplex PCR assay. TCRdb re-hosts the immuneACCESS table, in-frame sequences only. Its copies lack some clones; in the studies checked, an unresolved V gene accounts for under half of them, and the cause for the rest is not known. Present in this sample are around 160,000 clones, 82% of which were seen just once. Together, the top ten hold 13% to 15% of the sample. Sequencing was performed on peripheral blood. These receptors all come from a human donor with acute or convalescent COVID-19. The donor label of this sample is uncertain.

CDR3 residues: CASSRDRDYEQYF. The CDR3 DNA reads as TGCGCCAGCAGCCGGGACAGGGACTACGAGCAGTACTTC. The V and J genes are TRBV5-1 and TRBJ2-7; 9 bases align to TRBD1. The V segment lost 4 bases and the J segment 3 bases; nucleotides outside the gene matches: 2. Germline CDR1 is SGHRS and CDR2 is YFSETQ. The CDR3 runs to 13 residues.

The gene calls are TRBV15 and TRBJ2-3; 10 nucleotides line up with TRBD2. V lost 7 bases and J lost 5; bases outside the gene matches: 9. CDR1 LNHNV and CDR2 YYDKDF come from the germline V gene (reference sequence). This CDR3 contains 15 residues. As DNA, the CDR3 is TGTGCCACCACGAAAATCGCTAGCGGGAGAGATACGCAGTATTTT. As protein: CATTKIASGRDTQYF.

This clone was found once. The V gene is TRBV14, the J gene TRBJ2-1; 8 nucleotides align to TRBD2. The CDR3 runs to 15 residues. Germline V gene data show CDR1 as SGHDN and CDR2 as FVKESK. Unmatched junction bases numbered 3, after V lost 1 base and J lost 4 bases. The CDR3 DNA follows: TGTGCCAGCAGCCAAGCGCGGGGGGCATACAATGAGCAGTTCTTC. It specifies CASSQARGAYNEQFF.

CDR3 loop: CATSGTGDPYTEAFF. The DNA for the CDR3 is TGCGCCACCTCCGGGACAGGGGACCCCTACACTGAAGCTTTCTTT. This rearrangement joins TRBV5-1 to TRBJ1-1, with 10 bases fitting TRBD1. V lost 9 bases and J lost 3; bases outside the gene matches: 11. CDR3 length: 15 residues. Germline CDR1 SGHRS, CDR2 YFSETQ.

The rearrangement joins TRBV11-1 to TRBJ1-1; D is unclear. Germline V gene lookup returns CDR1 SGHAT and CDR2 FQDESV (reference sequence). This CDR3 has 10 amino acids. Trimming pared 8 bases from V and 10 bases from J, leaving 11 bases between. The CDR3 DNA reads TGTGCCAGCGGTGAGGTAGGAGCTTTCTTT. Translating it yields CASGEVGAFF.

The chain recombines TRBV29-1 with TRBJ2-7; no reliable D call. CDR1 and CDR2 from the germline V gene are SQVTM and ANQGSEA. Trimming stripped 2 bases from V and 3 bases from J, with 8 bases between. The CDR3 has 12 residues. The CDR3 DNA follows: TGCAGCGTTGAAACGAGAGGCTACGAGCAGTACTTC. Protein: CSVETRGYEQYF.

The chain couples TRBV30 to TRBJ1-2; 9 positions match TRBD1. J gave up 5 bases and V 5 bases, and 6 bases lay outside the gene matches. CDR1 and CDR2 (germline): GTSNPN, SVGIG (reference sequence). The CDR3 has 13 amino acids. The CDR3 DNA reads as TGTGCCTGGGTAACCGGGACAGGGTATGGCTACACCTTC. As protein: CAWVTGTGYGYTF.

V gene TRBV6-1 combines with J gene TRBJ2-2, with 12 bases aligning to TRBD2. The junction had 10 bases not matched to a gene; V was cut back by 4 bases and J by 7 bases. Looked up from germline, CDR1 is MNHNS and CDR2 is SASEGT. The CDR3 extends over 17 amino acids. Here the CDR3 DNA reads TGTGCCAGCAGTGGACTAGCGGGGGCCTGGGCGATCGGGGAGCTGTTTTTT. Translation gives CASSGLAGAWAIGELFF.

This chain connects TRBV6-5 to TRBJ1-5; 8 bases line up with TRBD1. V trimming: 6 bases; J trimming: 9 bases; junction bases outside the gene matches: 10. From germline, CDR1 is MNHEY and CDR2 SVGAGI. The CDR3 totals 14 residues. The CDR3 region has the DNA TGTGCCAGCAGCCCCGACAGGGGTCCCCGGCCCCAGCATTTT. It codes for CASSPDRGPRPQHF.

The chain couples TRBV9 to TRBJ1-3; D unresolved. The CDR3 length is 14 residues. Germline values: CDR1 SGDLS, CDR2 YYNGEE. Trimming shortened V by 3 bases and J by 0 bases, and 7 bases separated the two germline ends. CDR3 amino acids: CASSAYRSGNTIYF. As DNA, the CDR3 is TGTGCCAGCAGCGCCTATCGCTCTGGAAACACCATATATTTT.

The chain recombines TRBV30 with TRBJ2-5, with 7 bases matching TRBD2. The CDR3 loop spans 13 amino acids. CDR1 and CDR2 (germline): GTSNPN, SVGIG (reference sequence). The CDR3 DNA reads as TGTGCACTGGAGTGGGGCGGGGGTCAGACCCAGTACTTC. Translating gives CALEWGGGQTQYF. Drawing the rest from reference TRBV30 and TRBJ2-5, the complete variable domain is SQTIHQWPATLVQPVGSPLSLECTVEGTSNPNLYWYRQAAGRGLQLLFYSVGIGQISSEVPQNLSASRPQDRQFILSSKKLLLSDSGFYLCALEWGGGQTQYFGPGTRLLVL.

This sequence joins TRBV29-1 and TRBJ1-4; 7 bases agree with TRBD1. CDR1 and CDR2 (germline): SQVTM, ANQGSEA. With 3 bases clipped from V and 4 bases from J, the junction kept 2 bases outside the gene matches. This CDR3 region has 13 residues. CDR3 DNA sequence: TGCAGCGTTGAGACAGGGTATAATGAAAAACTGTTTTTT. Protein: CSVETGYNEKLFF.

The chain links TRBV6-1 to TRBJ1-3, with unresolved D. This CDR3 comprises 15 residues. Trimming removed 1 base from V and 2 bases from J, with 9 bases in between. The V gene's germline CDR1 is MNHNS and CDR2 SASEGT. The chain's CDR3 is CASSEVSLPGNTIYF. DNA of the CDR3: TGTGCCAGCAGTGAAGTCTCCCTTCCTGGAAACACCATATATTTT.

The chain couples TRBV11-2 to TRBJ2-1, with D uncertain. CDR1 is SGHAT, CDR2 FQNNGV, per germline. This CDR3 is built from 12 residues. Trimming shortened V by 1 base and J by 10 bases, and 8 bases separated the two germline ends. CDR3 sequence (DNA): TGTGCCAGCAGCTTAGTAGCCCTGGAGCAGTTCTTC. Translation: CASSLVALEQFF.

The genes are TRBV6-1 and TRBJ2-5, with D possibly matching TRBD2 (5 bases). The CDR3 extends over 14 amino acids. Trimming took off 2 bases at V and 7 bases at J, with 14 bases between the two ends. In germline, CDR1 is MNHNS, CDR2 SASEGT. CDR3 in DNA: TGTGCCAGCAGTGAACCCGTGGTTCGGGGGACCCAGTACTTC. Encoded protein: CASSEPVVRGTQYF.

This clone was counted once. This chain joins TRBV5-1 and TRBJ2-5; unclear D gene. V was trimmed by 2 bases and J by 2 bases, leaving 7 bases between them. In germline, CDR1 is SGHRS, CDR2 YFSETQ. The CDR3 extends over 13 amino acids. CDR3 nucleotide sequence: TGCGCCAGCAGCTTAGAGATTCAAGAGACCCAGTACTTC. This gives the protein CASSLEIQETQYF.

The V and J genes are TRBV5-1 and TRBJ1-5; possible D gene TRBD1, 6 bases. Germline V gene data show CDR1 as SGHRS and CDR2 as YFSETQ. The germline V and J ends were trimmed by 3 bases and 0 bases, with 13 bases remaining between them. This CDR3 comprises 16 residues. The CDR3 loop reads CASSSGTGNSNQPQHF. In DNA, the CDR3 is TGCGCCAGCAGCTCAGGAACAGGGAATAGCAATCAGCCCCAGCATTTT.

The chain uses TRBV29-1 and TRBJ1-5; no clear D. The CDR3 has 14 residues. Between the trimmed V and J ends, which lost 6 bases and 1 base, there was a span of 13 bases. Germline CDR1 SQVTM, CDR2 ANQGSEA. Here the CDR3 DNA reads TGCAGCGTCGCGGCGGGTGGCAGCAATCAGCCCCAGCATTTT. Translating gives CSVAAGGSNQPQHF.

The CDR3 spells CASSLAGSGYNSPLHF. DNA for the CDR3: TGTGCCAGCAGCTTGGCGGGGTCGGGATATAATTCACCCCTCCACTTT. The genes are TRBV5-8 and TRBJ1-6, with D unclear. This CDR3 has 16 residues. V shed 0 bases and J shed 4 bases, with 11 bases lying between them. Germline V gene lookup returns CDR1 SGHTS and CDR2 YDEGEE. Using reference TRBV5-8 and TRBJ1-6 for the parts outside the CDR3, the full variable domain is EAGVTQSPTHLIKTRGQQATLRCSPISGHTSVYWYQQALGLGLQFLLWYDEGEERNRGNFPPRFSGRQFPNYSSELNVNALELEDSALYLCASSLAGSGYNSPLHFGNGTRLTVT.

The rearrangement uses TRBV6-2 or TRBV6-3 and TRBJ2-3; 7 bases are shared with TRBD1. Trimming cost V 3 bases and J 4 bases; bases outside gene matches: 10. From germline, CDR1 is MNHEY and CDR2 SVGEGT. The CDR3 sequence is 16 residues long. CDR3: CASSYHGGQSADTQYF. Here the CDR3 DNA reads TGTGCCAGCAGTTATCATGGGGGACAGTCGGCAGATACGCAGTATTTT.

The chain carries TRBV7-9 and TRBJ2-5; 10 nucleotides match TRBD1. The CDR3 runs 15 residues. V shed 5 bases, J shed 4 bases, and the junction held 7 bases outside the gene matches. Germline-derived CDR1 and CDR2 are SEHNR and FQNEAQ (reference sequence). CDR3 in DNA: TGTGCCAGCAGCCTCGGACAGGGGGTGTCAGAGACCCAGTACTTC. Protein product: CASSLGQGVSETQYF.

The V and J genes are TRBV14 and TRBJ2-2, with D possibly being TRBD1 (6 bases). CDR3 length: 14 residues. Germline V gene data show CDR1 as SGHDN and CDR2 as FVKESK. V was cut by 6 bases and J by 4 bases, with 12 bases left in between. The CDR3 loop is CASSQYRATGELFF. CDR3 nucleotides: TGTGCCAGCAGTCAGTACAGGGCCACCGGGGAGCTGTTTTTT.